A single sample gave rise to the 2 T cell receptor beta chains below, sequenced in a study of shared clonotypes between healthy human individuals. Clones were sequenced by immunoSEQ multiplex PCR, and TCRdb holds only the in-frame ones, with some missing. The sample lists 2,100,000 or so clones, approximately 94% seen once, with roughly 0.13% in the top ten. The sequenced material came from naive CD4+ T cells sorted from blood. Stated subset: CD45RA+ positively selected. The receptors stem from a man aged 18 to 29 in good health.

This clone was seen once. CDR3 coding DNA: TGTGCCAGTAGTATAAGCGGGAGTGGCATAGATACGCAGTATTTT. Translating gives CASSISGSGIDTQYF. The chain carries TRBV19 and TRBJ2-3; 8 bases line up with TRBD2. Unmatched junction bases numbered 6, after V lost 2 bases and J lost 5 bases. This CDR3 is built from 15 residues. Germline V gene lookup returns CDR1 LNHDA and CDR2 SQIVND (reference sequence).

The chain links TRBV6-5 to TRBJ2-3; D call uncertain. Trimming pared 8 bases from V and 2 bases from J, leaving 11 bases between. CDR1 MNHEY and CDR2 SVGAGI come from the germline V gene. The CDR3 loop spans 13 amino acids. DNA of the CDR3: TGTGCCAGCCGGCGGAGCCCCACAGATACGCAGTATTTT. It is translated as CASRRSPTDTQYF.